Below, 10 T cell receptor beta chains from the same sample are listed, as sequenced in a study of blood T cell repertoires in COVID-19. Sequenced by immunoSEQ multiplex PCR; TCRdb stores in-frame clones only, minus some. Counted here are over 200,000 clones, around 85% occurring once; the ten biggest clones make up 7.9%. The sample taken for sequencing was peripheral blood. Receptor source: an elderly woman with acute or convalescent COVID-19.

This clone was seen just once. The chain joins TRBV6-5 to TRBJ2-7; a possible D gene is TRBD2 (6 bases). The CDR3 is 13 amino acids. Germline-derived CDR1 and CDR2 are MNHEY and SVGAGI. V lost 11 bases to trimming and J lost 0 bases, with 14 bases between them. The CDR3 spells CAARGGVSYEQYF. CDR3 in DNA: TGTGCCGCTCGGGGCGGGGTCTCCTACGAGCAGTACTTC.

The rearrangement links TRBV10-3 to TRBJ2-1, with 8 positions matching TRBD2. Germline V gene data show CDR1 as ENHRY and CDR2 as SYGVKD. The CDR3 consists of 16 residues. With V trimmed by 0 bases and J by 8 bases, 9 bases remained unmatched. The CDR3 DNA is TGTGCCATCAGTGAGTCGAAAGCGGGAGTTCAAGATGAGCAGTTCTTC. It translates to CAISESKAGVQDEQFF.

J is TRBJ2-7 and V is TRBV2; no clear D gene. This CDR3 has 11 amino acids. With 5 bases removed from V and 7 bases from J, the gap between germline ends came to 9 bases. Looked up from germline, CDR1 is SNHLY and CDR2 is FYNNEI. Here the CDR3 reads CASSLIREQYF. The CDR3 DNA is TGTGCCAGCAGTTTAATTCGGGAGCAGTACTTC.

This rearrangement joins TRBV7-9 to TRBJ1-4, with TRBD1 as a possible D gene (5 bases). There are 15 residues in the CDR3. Trimming removed 0 bases from V and 5 bases from J, with 10 bases in between. Germline CDR1 SEHNR, CDR2 FQNEAQ (reference sequence). The CDR3 reads CASSLAIPGNEKLFF. In nucleotides, the CDR3 is TGTGCCAGCAGCTTAGCGATACCAGGGAATGAAAAACTGTTTTTT.

The chain couples TRBV5-1 to TRBJ1-1; D gene uncertain. The CDR3 contains 15 residues. Per germline, CDR1 SGHRS and CDR2 YFSETQ. Trimming stripped 0 bases from V and 4 bases from J, with 13 bases between. DNA for the CDR3: TGCGCCAGCAGCTTGGCTTCAGAGGTGGGCACTGAAGCTTTCTTT. Encoded protein: CASSLASEVGTEAFF.

The V and J genes are TRBV18 and TRBJ1-4; 9 bases line up with TRBD1. The CDR3 extends over 18 amino acids. Losses at the gene ends were 0 bases for V and 1 base for J; bases not matched to a gene: 6. Germline values: CDR1 KGHSH, CDR2 LQKENI. CDR3 nucleotide sequence: TGTGCCAGCTCACCACCGATGGGACAGGGATTAACTAATGAAAAACTGTTTTTT. The encoded protein is CASSPPMGQGLTNEKLFF.

CDR3 coding DNA: TGTGCCAGCAGTTACTCGAGACTGCTAGAGACCCAGTACTTC. Protein: CASSYSRLLETQYF. This chain uses TRBV6-5 with TRBJ2-5, with no clear D. Trimming removed 0 bases from V and 4 bases from J, with 9 bases in between. Germline-derived CDR1 and CDR2 are MNHEY and SVGAGI. The CDR3 is made up of 14 amino acids.

This clone has just a few counts. This rearrangement joins TRBV2 to TRBJ2-7; D is perhaps TRBD2 (5 bases). V was clipped by 6 bases and J by 2 bases, with 17 bases between them. Germline CDR1 reads SNHLY; CDR2 reads FYNNEI. The CDR3 spans 15 residues. The CDR3 nucleotides read TGTGCCAGCAGCGATGACGGACTGAGGGCCTACGAGCAGTACTTC. It codes for CASSDDGLRAYEQYF.

The chain carries TRBV5-1 and TRBJ2-2, with TRBD2 identical over 10 bases. The CDR3 is 17 residues long. V was pared by 7 bases and J by 4 bases, with 13 bases of the junction left unmatched. The germline V gene has CDR1 SGHRS and CDR2 YFSETQ. CDR3 sequence reads: CASGASGSVGSTGELFF. The CDR3 coding sequence is TGCGCCAGCGGGGCTAGCGGGAGTGTTGGCAGCACCGGGGAGCTGTTTTTT.

The V call is TRBV11-2, the J call TRBJ2-7; TRBD1 agrees at 10 bases. The V gene's germline CDR1 is SGHAT and CDR2 FQNNGV. This CDR3 has 14 amino acids. The ends lost 7 bases at V and 1 base at J; junction bases unmatched: 4. DNA of the CDR3: TGTGCCAGCACCGGGACAGGGGCATCCTACGAGCAGTACTTC. Its translation: CASTGTGASYEQYF.